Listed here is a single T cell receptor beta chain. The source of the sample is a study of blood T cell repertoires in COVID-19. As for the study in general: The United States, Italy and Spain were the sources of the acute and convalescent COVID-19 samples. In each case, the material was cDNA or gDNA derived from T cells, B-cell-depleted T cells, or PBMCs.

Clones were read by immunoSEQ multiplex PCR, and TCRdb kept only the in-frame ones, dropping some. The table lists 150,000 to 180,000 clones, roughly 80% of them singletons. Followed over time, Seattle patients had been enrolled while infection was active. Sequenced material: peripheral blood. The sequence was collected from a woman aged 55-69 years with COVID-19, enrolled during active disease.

The CDR3 sequence is CASSELGASGNTIYF. CDR3 coding DNA: TGTGCCAGCAGCGAGTTAGGGGCATCTGGAAACACCATATATTTT. The genes are TRBV9 and TRBJ1-3, with a tentative D call TRBD1 (5 bases). The germline gives CDR1 SGDLS, CDR2 YYNGEE. The CDR3 extends over 15 amino acids. Trimming took off 3 bases at V and 1 base at J, with 11 bases between the two ends.